This TCR beta chain was captured by sequencing in a study of CD8 T cells in ankylosing spondylitis. Broader study findings: Made up of about eight highly homologous variants, a TCR beta motif appeared characteristic of ankylosing spondylitis blood.

This clonotype was seen at least ten times. The antigen remains unidentified. The V and J ends lost 4 bases and 5 bases, in that order; junction bases with no gene match: 17. The germline V gene has CDR1 SGDLS and CDR2 YYNGEE. The length of the CDR3 is 18 residues. TCRdb independently ran MiXCR on the 5' RACE reads; one entry per CDR3 protein. The top ten clones hold 2.5% to 3.5% of a sample with 40,000 or so distinct CDR3 sequences, around 3% of them seen once. The rearrangement uses TRBV9 and TRBJ2-3; 9 bases fit TRBD1. Source material: blood, either unsorted or a sorted T cell fraction (not recorded which). The clonotype was recovered from a male donor with ankylosing spondylitis or in good health (not recorded which). CDR3 nucleotides: TGTGCCAGCAGCCCCCGACCCCCAAACAGGGGGCAACGAGATACGCAGTATTTT. Translated, it gives CASSPRPPNRGQRDTQYF.